The 8 T cell receptor beta chains in this list originate from one sample, sequenced in a study of cytomegalovirus exposure and HLA in healthy donors. PCR was performed using 60 Vbeta and 13 Jbeta primers. Some clones are missing from TCRdb's copy, which holds only in-frame ones; the method was immunoSEQ multiplex PCR. The sample holds about 130,000 clones, roughly 82% seen once. The sequenced sample was PBMCs. The receptors shown here come from a man aged 50 to 60 in good health and CMV-seronegative.

This rearrangement joins TRBV4-1 to TRBJ2-7; 7 bases are a match to TRBD1. Trimming at V came to 2 bases and at J to 4 bases, leaving 5 bases not matched to a gene. The germline V gene encodes CDR1 MGHRA and CDR2 YSYEKL. The CDR3 is 14 residues long. CDR3 residues: CASSQIGGRYEQYF. CDR3 coding DNA: TGCGCCAGCAGCCAAATAGGGGGCCGGTACGAGCAGTACTTC.

This clone was detected only once. The chain joins TRBV12-1 to TRBJ2-1; the D call of TRBD2 is as the table states it, not checked on the DNA. TRBV12-1 is a pseudogene. This CDR3 has 20 amino acids. In nucleotides, the CDR3 is TGTGCCAGCAGCCTTAAATCCCCCCTAGCGGGGGGGCGGAGATACAATGAGCAGTTCTTC. This codes for CASSLKSPLAGGRRYNEQFF.

CDR3 in amino acids: CAWSGGTGRYEQYF. The CDR3 DNA follows: TGTGCCTGGAGTGGGGGGACAGGGCGATACGAGCAGTACTTC. The V call is TRBV30, the J call TRBJ2-5, with 9 bases lining up with TRBD1. The closer fit of TRBJ2-7 to the DNA end suggests the J call may be wrong. The CDR3 sequence is 14 residues long. Germline CDR1 and CDR2: GTSNPN and SVGIG (reference sequence).

In regard to this clone: At one end the junction does not follow the germline gene, possibly because of a read error. The rearrangement links TRBV7-7 to TRBJ1-3; D gene uncertain. Germline V lookup: CDR1 SSHAT, CDR2 FNYEAQ (reference sequence). This CDR3 has 13 amino acids. As DNA, the CDR3 is TGTGCTAGCAGCCGGAGCTCTGGAAACACCATATATTTT. It yields the protein CASSRSSGNTIYF.

The chain is built from TRBV7-9 and TRBJ2-7; 8 bases agree with TRBD2. The germline V gene encodes CDR1 SEHNR and CDR2 FQNEAQ (reference sequence). CDR3 length: 15 amino acids. The trim removed 8 bases at V and 3 bases at J, leaving 12 bases unmatched. For the CDR3, the DNA is TGTGCCAGCGAGCGTCCGTCGGGGGGGGGCTACGAGCAGTACTTC. It codes for CASERPSGGGYEQYF. Filled out from reference TRBV7-9 and TRBJ2-7, the complete variable domain reads DTGVSQNPRHKITKRGQNVTFRCDPISEHNRLYWYRQTLGQGPEFLTYFQNEAQLEKSRLLSDRFSAERPKGSFSTLEIQRTEQGDSAMYLCASERPSGGGYEQYFGPGTRLTVT.

The chain carries TRBV27 and TRBJ2-5, with TRBD1 matching over 10 bases. Losses at the gene ends were 6 bases for V and 4 bases for J; bases not matched to a gene: 11. The CDR3 runs 16 residues. Germline V gene lookup returns CDR1 MNHEY and CDR2 SMNVEV (reference sequence). In DNA, the CDR3 is TGTGCCAGCAGCTACACCGGGACAGGGGTCGGAGAGACCCAGTACTTC. It codes for CASSYTGTGVGETQYF.

Of note for this clone: Just one base apart from a much larger clone, this may be a read error. This chain links TRBV4-1 with TRBJ2-7; a possible D gene is TRBD1 (6 bases). This CDR3 has 15 amino acids. The germline V and J ends were trimmed by 1 base and 0 bases, with 10 bases remaining between them. CDR1 and CDR2 from the germline V gene are MGHRA and YSYEKL. The DNA of the CDR3 is TGCGCCAGCAGCCAAGTCCGGGACACCTCCTACGAGCAGTACTTC. It yields the protein CASSQVRDTSYEQYF.

The rearrangement links TRBV19 to TRBJ1-2; 7 nucleotides line up with TRBD1. V dropped 5 bases and J dropped 6; count of bases not matched to a gene: 12. The CDR3 consists of 15 residues. Germline values: CDR1 LNHDA, CDR2 SQIVND (reference sequence). CDR3 nucleotides: TGTGCCAGTAGTGTCAACAGGGGAACCCATAATGGCTACACCTTC. Its translation: CASSVNRGTHNGYTF.